The present entry profiles one TCR beta chain with its context. Sequencing was performed with immunoSEQ multiplex PCR; in TCRdb, only in-frame clones are kept and a portion is missing. The table shows 1.6 million or so clones, with roughly 95% occurring only once. The study separated CD4+ cells into CD45RA+ naive and CD45RA-negative memory subsets. The sample originates from a study of shared clonotypes between healthy human individuals. This CDR3 is built from 15 residues. V shed 2 bases and J shed 4 bases, with 13 bases lying between them. Germline CDR1 reads SGHKS; CDR2 reads YYEKEE (reference sequence).

The rearrangement links TRBV5-5 to TRBJ2-1, with TRBD2 as a possible D gene (6 bases). The sample was naive CD4+ T cells sorted from blood. Subset here: CD45RA+ positively selected. The source is a young man in good health. The DNA of the CDR3 is TGTGCCAGCAGCTTAGGAGGGAGTCGGTACAATGAGCAGTTCTTC. This codes for CASSLGGSRYNEQFF.